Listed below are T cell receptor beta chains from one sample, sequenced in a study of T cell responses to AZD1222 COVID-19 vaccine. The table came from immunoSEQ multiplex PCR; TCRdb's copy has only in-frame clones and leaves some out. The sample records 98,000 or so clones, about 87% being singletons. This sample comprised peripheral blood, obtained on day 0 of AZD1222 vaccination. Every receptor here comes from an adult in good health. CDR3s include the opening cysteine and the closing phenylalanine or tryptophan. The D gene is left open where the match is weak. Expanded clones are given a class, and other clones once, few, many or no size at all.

CDR3 protein: CASSFETSGSGAKNIQYF; CDR3 DNA: TGTGCCAGCAGCTTCGAGACTAGCGGGAGCGGAGCCAAAAACATTCAGTACTTC; V gene: TRBV5-4; D gene: TRBD2; J gene: TRBJ2-4; clone size: -
CDR3 protein: CASSIRLAGGVGEQFF; CDR3 DNA: TGTGCCAGTAGTATCCGACTAGCGGGAGGAGTGGGTGAGCAGTTCTTC; V gene: TRBV19; D gene: TRBD2; J gene: TRBJ2-1; clone size: -
CDR3 protein: CASSLYPAGVNEQYF; CDR3 DNA: TGCGCCAGCAGCCTCTACCCAGCGGGGGTTAACGAGCAGTACTTC; V gene: TRBV5-1; D gene: TRBD2; J gene: TRBJ2-7; clone size: -
CDR3 protein: CASSYNSNQPQHF; CDR3 DNA: TGTGCCAGCAGTTACAATAGCAATCAGCCCCAGCATTTT; V gene: TRBV6-5; D gene: -; J gene: TRBJ1-5; clone size: once
CDR3 protein: CASSFSLNGQRDEQYF; CDR3 DNA: TGTGCCAGCAGTTTTTCCCTTAACGGACAGAGAGACGAGCAGTACTTC; V gene: TRBV28; D gene: -; J gene: TRBJ2-7; clone size: -
CDR3 protein: CATSSGRAPYEQYF; CDR3 DNA: TGTGCCACCAGCAGCGGGCGAGCACCCTACGAGCAGTACTTC; V gene: TRBV15; D gene: -; J gene: TRBJ2-7; clone size: -
CDR3 protein: CAWSVGGELFF; CDR3 DNA: TGTGCCTGGAGTGTAGGAGGGGAGCTGTTTTTT; V gene: TRBV30; D gene: -; J gene: TRBJ2-2; clone size: -
CDR3 protein: CASSFQGANTIYF; CDR3 DNA: TGTGCCAGCAGCTTTCAGGGAGCGAACACCATATATTTT; V gene: TRBV5-5; D gene: -; J gene: TRBJ1-3; clone size: -
CDR3 protein: CASSPKGTRYTGTIHNEQFF; CDR3 DNA: TGTGCCAGCAGCCCCAAAGGGACACGATACACCGGGACTATCCACAATGAGCAGTTCTTC; V gene: TRBV6-6; D gene: -; J gene: TRBJ2-1; clone size: -
CDR3 protein: CASSELQGFYTF; CDR3 DNA: TGTGCCAGCAGTGAACTACAGGGTTTCTACACCTTC; V gene: TRBV6-1; D gene: -; J gene: TRBJ1-2; clone size: -
CDR3 protein: CASSRSGGGLYNSPLHF; CDR3 DNA: TGTGCCAGCAGTCGCTCAGGGGGCGGACTCTATAATTCACCCCTCCACTTT; V gene: TRBV6-6; D gene: TRBD1; J gene: TRBJ1-6; clone size: -
CDR3 protein: CARSLACGGSNQPQHF; CDR3 DNA: TGTGCCAGAAGCTTAGCTTGCGGGGGAAGCAATCAGCCCCAGCATTTT; V gene: TRBV7-5; D gene: -; J gene: TRBJ1-5; clone size: -
CDR3 protein: CASSFRNEQFF; CDR3 DNA: TGTGCCAGCAGCTTCAGGAATGAGCAGTTCTTC; V gene: TRBV5-4; D gene: -; J gene: TRBJ2-1; clone size: -
CDR3 protein: CASSGLAGGPRNEQYF; CDR3 DNA: TGTGCCAGCAGTGGACTAGCGGGAGGGCCGCGAAACGAGCAGTACTTC; V gene: TRBV6-2/TRBV6-3; D gene: TRBD2; J gene: TRBJ2-7; clone size: -
CDR3 protein: CASSYPPFAEGSPLHF; CDR3 DNA: TGTGCCAGCAGTTACCCGCCTTTCGCTGAGGGTTCACCCCTCCACTTT; V gene: TRBV6-6; D gene: -; J gene: TRBJ1-6; clone size: -
CDR3 protein: CASSPLRVTDTQYF; CDR3 DNA: TGTGCCAGCAGTCCCCTTAGGGTAACAGATACGCAGTATTTT; V gene: TRBV27; D gene: -; J gene: TRBJ2-3; clone size: -
CDR3 protein: CASSLRMNTEAFF; CDR3 DNA: TGTGCCAGCAGTCTACGTATGAACACTGAAGCTTTCTTT; V gene: TRBV12-3/TRBV12-4; D gene: -; J gene: TRBJ1-1; clone size: -
CDR3 protein: CASSYGEKLFF; CDR3 DNA: TGTGCCAGCAGTTACGGAGAAAAACTGTTTTTT; V gene: TRBV6-2/TRBV6-3; D gene: -; J gene: TRBJ1-4; clone size: -